This T cell receptor (beta chain) was sequenced in a study of blood T cell repertoires in COVID-19. Study-wide context: Spain, Italy and the United States supplied samples that represented acute and convalescent COVID-19. T cells, B-cell-depleted T cells, or PBMCs supplied cDNA or gDNA.

Under the authors' procedure: Reference gene primer amplification in the assay estimated nucleated cell counts. TCRdb's copy holds only in-frame clones and misses some; the assay was immunoSEQ multiplex PCR. V and J calls and clone size are as listed in that table; D and trimming were resolved from the DNA. The profile shows over 65,000 clones, 80% to 90% of them singletons. The germline CDR1 and CDR2 sequences are LNHDA and SQIVND (reference sequence). The CDR3 contains 16 residues. The V segment lost 4 bases and the J segment 7 bases; nucleotides outside the gene matches: 14. This sequence originates from a man over 45 with active COVID-19. The chain employs TRBV19 and TRBJ2-7; TRBD2 aligns across 9 bases. The sample consisted of peripheral blood. CDR3 in amino acids: CASSRGSGSAYVEQYF. CDR3 in DNA: TGTGCCAGTAGTAGGGGTAGCGGGAGCGCCTACGTGGAGCAGTACTTC.